Listed below are T cell receptor beta chains from one sample, sequenced in a study of cytomegalovirus exposure and HLA in healthy donors. Repertoires were generated with immunoSEQ multiplex PCR, while TCRdb's copy carries only in-frame clones and drops some. The profile covers fewer than 200,000 clones, with about 70% appearing a single time and less than 2% taken by the ten largest. Sequences were obtained from PBMCs. These TCRs come from a woman in her 30s in good health and CMV-seronegative. The CDR3 runs from the conserved cysteine through the conserved F or W. The D gene is left open where the match is weak. Clone sizes are given selectively: once, few, many, or a class where the clone is expanded.

V gene	D gene	clone size	J gene	CDR3 DNA	CDR3 protein
TRBV7-2	.	.	TRBJ1-3	TGTGCCAGCAGCCCAGAGACAGACAATGATGGAAACACCATATATTTT	CASSPETDNDGNTIYF
TRBV5-6	TRBD2	.	TRBJ2-1	TGTGCCAGCAGCCAGGGACTAGCGGGGGGGAATGAGCAGTTCTTC	CASSQGLAGGNEQFF
TRBV7-3	.	.	TRBJ2-3	TGTGCCAGCAGCGCGAAAGGGGCAGGGCCAGGCACAGATACGCAGTATTTT	CASSAKGAGPGTDTQYF
TRBV5-1	.	.	TRBJ1-2	TGCGCCAGCAGCCGAGACGGGACAAACTATGGCTACACCTTC	CASSRDGTNYGYTF
TRBV2	TRBD1	.	TRBJ2-2	TGTGCCAGCAGAGGGGGACAGGGAGGAAAAATCGGGGAGCTGTTTTTT	CASRGGQGGKIGELFF
TRBV23-1	.	.	TRBJ1-1	TGCGCCAGCAGTCAGTCCCGGGGTAACACTGAAGCTTTCTTT	CASSQSRGNTEAFF
TRBV7-7	.	.	TRBJ2-6	TGTGCTAGCAGCTTAGGGTTCGCGGCAGCTGGGGCCAACGTCCTGACTTTC	CASSLGFAAAGANVLTF
TRBV13	TRBD2	.	TRBJ2-1	TGTGCCAGCAGCCTCCCCTTTCCGGGGGGTGAGCAGTTCTTC	CASSLPFPGGEQFF
TRBV5-1	TRBD1	.	TRBJ2-6	TGCGCCAGCAGCTTGTGGGCAGGGGGTTTAAGCTCTGGGGCCAACGTCCTGACTTTC	CASSLWAGGLSSGANVLTF
TRBV30	TRBD1	.	TRBJ2-7	TGTGCCTGGAGTGTATGGGACAGAGATTACGAGCAGTACTTC	CAWSVWDRDYEQYF
TRBV2	.	.	TRBJ2-1	TGTGCCAGCTCCGGGACTCGAAATGAGCAGTTCTTC	CASSGTRNEQFF
TRBV7-8	TRBD1	.	TRBJ1-3	TGTGCCAGCAGCTTAGGGGGACAGATCTCTGGAAACACCATATATTTT	CASSLGGQISGNTIYF
TRBV5-1	TRBD1	.	TRBJ2-7	TGCGCCAGCAGTCCGGGACAGGGGTCCTACGAGCAGTACTTC	CASSPGQGSYEQYF
TRBV11-2	.	.	TRBJ1-2	TGTGCCAGCAGCTACTCAGGGTCCGCCTACTATGGCTACACCTTC	CASSYSGSAYYGYTF
TRBV18	.	.	TRBJ1-3	TGTGCCACCCCCTCTTCGTACTCTGGAAACACCATATATTTT	CATPSSYSGNTIYF
TRBV7-3	TRBD1	.	TRBJ2-7	TGTGCCAGCAGCTTAACCCGAGGACAGGCAGAGTACTTC	CASSLTRGQAEYF
TRBV29-1	TRBD2	.	TRBJ2-3	TGCAGCGTTGCCGGGACTAGCGCAGTAGATACGCAGTATTTT	CSVAGTSAVDTQYF
TRBV7-3	TRBD2	.	TRBJ2-5	TGTGCCAGCAGCTTACGCCCGCTGGCTAGCGGCCAAGAGACCCAGTACTTC	CASSLRPLASGQETQYF
TRBV5-1	.	.	TRBJ1-1	TGCGCCAGCAGCTTGGTGGCAGGGAACACTGAAGCTTTCTTT	CASSLVAGNTEAFF
TRBV11-2	.	.	TRBJ2-7	TGTGCCAGCAGTCCGACTGTGGCCTACGAGCAGTACTTC	CASSPTVAYEQYF
TRBV4-3	.	few	TRBJ2-3	TGCGCCAGCAGCCCAGACTTAGCAAAGACAGATACGCAGTATTTT	CASSPDLAKTDTQYF
TRBV7-7	TRBD1	.	TRBJ2-7	TGTGCCAGCAGCTTAGGGACAGGGCCCTACGAGCAGTACTTC	CASSLGTGPYEQYF
TRBV7-2	TRBD2	.	TRBJ2-7	TGTGCCAGCAGCTTAGTTGGCGGGAGTTACGAGCAGTACTTC	CASSLVGGSYEQYF
TRBV4-3	TRBD1	.	TRBJ1-5	TGCGCCAGCAGCTACCGGACAGGGAATTTTCAGCCCCAGCATTTT	CASSYRTGNFQPQHF
TRBV4-1	TRBD1	.	TRBJ1-6	TGCGCCAGCAGCCAAGAAAAGGGTGGGACAGTTGGTAATTCACCCCTCCACTTT	CASSQEKGGTVGNSPLHF
TRBV28	.	.	TRBJ1-6	TGTGCCAGCAGTTTGGGTACAGCTAATTCACCCCTCCACTTT	CASSLGTANSPLHF
TRBV13	.	.	TRBJ1-1	TGTGCCAGCAGCCGGCACAGGGTAACGAACACTGAAGCTTTCTTT	CASSRHRVTNTEAFF
TRBV19	.	.	TRBJ1-2	TGTGCCAGTAGGCAAGGAGGATTGGAATATGGCTACACCTTC	CASRQGGLEYGYTF
TRBV2	.	.	TRBJ2-1	TGTGCCAGCAGAGGATCAGGGGGGTTCTACAATGAGCAGTTCTTC	CASRGSGGFYNEQFF
TRBV5-1	.	.	TRBJ1-2	TGCGCCAGCAGCTTGGGACAGATCAACTATGGCTACACCTTC	CASSLGQINYGYTF
TRBV7-6	TRBD2	few	TRBJ2-5	TGTGCCAGCAGCTTAGTGGCGGGGGGGCGGGAGACCCAGTACTTC	CASSLVAGGRETQYF
TRBV27	TRBD1	.	TRBJ1-1	TGTGCCAGCAGTTCTTTCGGGACAGAGGAACCTGAAGCTTTCTTT	CASSSFGTEEPEAFF
TRBV4-1	TRBD1	.	TRBJ2-6	TGCGCCAGCAGCCAAGGTCGAGTCAGGGGGCCCTCTGGGGCCAACGTCCTGACTTTC	CASSQGRVRGPSGANVLTF
TRBV5-1	TRBD2	once	TRBJ2-1	TGCGCCAGCAGCTTGGGAGCGGGAGGGCGGAATGAGCAGTTCTTC	CASSLGAGGRNEQFF
TRBV5-1	TRBD1	once	TRBJ2-5	TGCGCCAGCAGCTTGGGCGTCCGGACAGGGGGACAAGAGACCCAGTACTTC	CASSLGVRTGGQETQYF
TRBV4-1	.	.	TRBJ2-7	TGCGCCAGCAGCCAAGATAGGGGCCGGGCACCCTACGAGCAGTACTTC	CASSQDRGRAPYEQYF
TRBV27	TRBD1	.	TRBJ2-7	TGTGCCAGCAGTGCACCGGGACAGGGTTTGAGGGAGCAGTACTTC	CASSAPGQGLREQYF
TRBV30	.	.	TRBJ2-3	TGTGCCCAAAGCGATCTAAAGACGCAGTATTTT	CAQSDLKTQYF
TRBV19	.	.	TRBJ1-4	TGTGCCAGTAGTATACGGGGTTTTAATGAAAAACTGTTTTTT	CASSIRGFNEKLFF
TRBV18	TRBD1	.	TRBJ2-4	TGTGCCAGCTCACCTGACAAGACAGGGGACGGAGCTCTAGCCAAAAACATTCAGTACTTC	CASSPDKTGDGALAKNIQYF
TRBV15	TRBD1	.	TRBJ2-3	TGTGCCACCAGCCGGGACAGGGCCACAGATACGCAGTATTTT	CATSRDRATDTQYF